The 8 T cell receptor beta chains reported below all come from one sample, sequenced in a study of T-cell memory formation after mild COVID-19. TCRdb processed the 5' RACE reads anew with MiXCR; each CDR3 protein has one entry. The sample holds about 90,000 distinct CDR3 sequences, roughly 16% seen once. Specimen: PBMCs or a T cell subset sorted from them (not recorded which). The receptors shown here come from a man between 18 and 35 years old who had mild COVID-19 (a few samples of this study predate the infection). Cell type and time point are not known.

This clonotype came up a few times. The chain recombines TRBV7-9 with TRBJ2-5, with 7 bases lining up with TRBD1. V shed 5 bases and J 5 bases; nucleotides not matched to a gene: 8. This CDR3 region has 14 residues. Germline V lookup: CDR1 SEHNR, CDR2 FQNEAQ (reference sequence). CDR3 coding DNA: TGTGCCAGCAGCAGGACAGGCGAGACTGAGACCCAGTACTTC. This sequence encodes CASSRTGETETQYF. The entire variable domain, with the rest obtained from reference TRBV7-9 and TRBJ2-5, is as follows: DTGVSQNPRHKITKRGQNVTFRCDPISEHNRLYWYRQTLGQGPEFLTYFQNEAQLEKSRLLSDRFSAERPKGSFSTLEIQRTEQGDSAMYLCASSRTGETETQYFGPGTRLLVL.

This clonotype showed up just a few times. This chain connects TRBV12-3 or TRBV12-4 to TRBJ1-6; D is undetermined. The CDR3 loop spans 16 amino acids. Trimming removed 2 bases at V and 0 bases at J, with 8 bases between. The chain's CDR3 is CASSLSGSSYNSPLHF. As DNA, the CDR3 is TGTGCCAGCAGTTTATCGGGGAGCTCCTATAATTCACCCCTCCACTTT.

This clonotype has only a few counts. The chain couples TRBV28 to TRBJ2-7; perhaps TRBD1 as D (6 bases). Germline V gene data show CDR1 as MDHEN and CDR2 as SYDVKM. The CDR3 spans 16 residues. Trimming took 4 bases from V and 2 from J, leaving 18 bases between them. The CDR3 DNA follows: TGTGCCAGCAGTTCACGGAGCAGGGGCCCAGCCTACGAGCAGTACTTC. This gives the protein CASSSRSRGPAYEQYF.

The table lists this clonotype with a few counts. The chain has TRBV10-2 and TRBJ1-1; the D gene is possibly TRBD1 (6 bases). The length of the CDR3 is 15 residues. Trimming removed 8 bases from V and 0 bases from J, with 16 bases in between. CDR1 and CDR2 from the germline V gene are WSHSY and SAAADI. The CDR3 DNA reads as TGCGCCAGCCTCCGGCTGGGGGGCATGAACACTGAAGCTTTCTTT. Translation gives CASLRLGGMNTEAFF.

A few counts support this clonotype. DNA for the CDR3: TGCAGCGTTGAATTTAAGGGCTACGAGCAGTACTTC. This gives the protein CSVEFKGYEQYF. The chain is built from TRBV29-1 and TRBJ2-7; D remains ambiguous. CDR1 SQVTM and CDR2 ANQGSEA come from the germline V gene. The CDR3 sequence is 12 residues long. Trimming left V 2 bases short and J 3 bases short, with 8 bases between.

This clonotype came up a few times. The V call is TRBV5-6, the J call TRBJ1-4, with a tentative D call TRBD1 (5 bases). Trimming removed 4 bases from V and 4 bases from J, with 11 bases in between. The CDR3 extends over 14 amino acids. Looked up from germline, CDR1 is SGHDT and CDR2 is YYEEEE. In DNA form, the CDR3 reads TGTGCCAGCAGCGACCGGGACTTTAATGAAAAACTGTTTTTT. Its translation: CASSDRDFNEKLFF.

The table lists this clonotype with a few counts. This rearrangement joins TRBV6-2 or TRBV6-3 to TRBJ2-7, with D possibly matching TRBD1 (5 bases). The germline CDR1 and CDR2 sequences are MNHEY and SVGEGT. V gave up 6 bases and J gave up 6 bases, with 21 bases separating them. The CDR3 length is 15 residues. CDR3 region: CASSYRTFAEIEQYF. CDR3 bases: TGTGCCAGCAGCTACCGGACATTCGCCGAGATCGAGCAGTACTTC.

This clonotype was counted only a few times. The chain recombines TRBV20-1 with TRBJ2-3; D is unresolved. Germline CDR1 DFQATT, CDR2 SNEGSKA (reference sequence). V was pared by 6 bases and J by 1 base, with 14 bases between. This CDR3 has 14 amino acids. Here the CDR3 reads CSAPLGRGTDTQYF. In nucleotides, the CDR3 is TGCAGTGCCCCGCTCGGCCGGGGCACAGATACGCAGTATTTT.